The 17 T cell receptor beta chains reported below all come from one sample, sequenced in a study of read filtering for tumor transcriptome and immune sequencing. Molecular barcoded adaptors covering alpha/delta and beta/gamma chains were used on approximately 400 ng RNA. MiXCR, applied by TCRdb to the reads, yields one record per CDR3 protein. The repertoire holds 94,000 or so distinct CDR3 sequences, over 9% seen once, with around 14% in the top ten. Sequencing was carried out using a population of CD138-negative cells sorted from bone marrow. These TCRs come from a donor aged 40 or older with multiple myeloma.

CDR3 DNA: TGTGCCATCAGTGAAACCGGGACAGGGACCGAGCAGTACTTC. This gives the protein CAISETGTGTEQYF. V and J are TRBV10-3 and TRBJ2-7, with 9 positions matching TRBD1. CDR1 is ENHRY and CDR2 is SYGVKD in the germline V gene. This CDR3 is 14 amino acids long. J was trimmed by 6 bases and V by 3 bases; bases with no gene match: 6.

This clonotype was picked up many times. The chain recombines TRBV19 with TRBJ2-7; D is ambiguous. The germline V gene has CDR1 LNHDA and CDR2 SQIVND (reference sequence). V lost 2 bases and J 5 bases, leaving 7 bases between the germline ends. The CDR3 has 12 residues. The CDR3 protein is CASSIRGHEQYF. The CDR3 bases are TGTGCCAGTAGTATAAGAGGCCACGAGCAGTACTTC.

This clonotype occurred many times. CDR3 DNA sequence: TGCGCCAGCAGCTTGGAAAACAGGGGAGGAGAGACCCAGTACTTC. Translating it yields CASSLENRGGETQYF. J is TRBJ2-5 and V is TRBV5-1; perhaps TRBD1 as D (7 bases). The CDR3 consists of 15 residues. Germline-derived CDR1 and CDR2 are SGHRS and YFSETQ. Trimming shortened V by 0 bases and J by 4 bases, and 13 bases separated the two germline ends.

This clonotype was counted ten times or more. This chain connects TRBV29-1 to TRBJ2-2; no firm D call. Trimming took 4 bases from V and 1 from J, leaving 7 bases between them. The CDR3 has 13 residues. The germline V gene encodes CDR1 SQVTM and CDR2 ANQGSEA. CDR3: CSVVRRNTGELFF. DNA of the CDR3: TGCAGCGTTGTGAGGAGGAACACCGGGGAGCTGTTTTTT.

This clonotype was seen repeatedly, ten times or more. The chain couples TRBV4-1 to TRBJ2-3, with 13 bases lining up with TRBD2. This CDR3 comprises 20 residues. V trimming: 4 bases; J trimming: 3 bases; junction bases outside the gene matches: 16. The germline gives CDR1 MGHRA, CDR2 YSYEKL. The CDR3 reads CASSPRILAGGRSSTDTQYF. The CDR3 DNA reads as TGCGCCAGCAGCCCCCGGATACTAGCGGGAGGGCGTTCGAGTACAGATACGCAGTATTTT.

This clonotype was detected ten times or more. V is TRBV7-9 and J is TRBJ1-1; unclear D gene. Germline CDR1 reads SEHNR; CDR2 reads FQNEAQ (reference sequence). Trimming removed 5 bases from V and 2 bases from J, with 12 bases in between. The CDR3 has 14 residues. The DNA for the CDR3 is TGTGCCAGCAGCCCCGGCCTATTAAACACTGAAGCTTTCTTT. Translation: CASSPGLLNTEAFF.

As regards this clonotype: Given a far larger clone just one base away, this is likely a sequencing read error. The genes are TRBV7-9 and TRBJ2-1; 9 nucleotides line up with TRBD1. This CDR3 region has 15 residues. Germline CDR1 reads SEHNR; CDR2 reads FQNEAQ (reference sequence). The CDR3 region has the DNA TGTGCCAGCAGCTCGGGACAGGGATCCTACAATGAGCGGTTCTTC. This translates into CASSSGQGSYNERFF.

This clonotype was recorded at least ten times. The chain has TRBV5-4 and TRBJ2-7; the match to TRBD2 covers 11 bases. The CDR3 has 15 residues. Germline CDR1 is SGHNT and CDR2 is YYREEE (reference sequence). Germline trimming cut 5 bases from V and 5 bases from J; bases unmatched to any gene: 9. CDR3 nucleotides: TGTGCCAGCAGTTCTACTAGCGGGAGCAGTCACGAGCAGTACTTC. It specifies CASSSTSGSSHEQYF.

In its sample, this clonotype was seen many times. The chain carries TRBV29-1 and TRBJ2-7, with D possibly being TRBD2 (5 bases). The CDR3 extends over 13 amino acids. Trimming stripped 5 bases from V and 1 base from J, with 12 bases between. The germline CDR1 and CDR2 sequences are SQVTM and ANQGSEA. The CDR3 reads CSVHSSGSYEQYF. In DNA form, the CDR3 reads TGCAGCGTTCATTCGTCGGGGTCCTACGAGCAGTACTTC.

This clonotype showed up just a few times. A much bigger clone sits one base away, suggesting this may be a read error. The chain is built from TRBV27 and TRBJ2-2; D is possibly TRBD1 or TRBD2 (5 bases each). CDR1 and CDR2 from the germline V gene are MNHEY and SMNVEV (reference sequence). This CDR3 region has 15 residues. CDR3 amino acids: CASSLRGVGTGKLFF. The CDR3 nucleotides read TGTGCCAGCAGTCTCCGAGGGGTGGGCACCGGGAAGCTGTTTTTT.

This clonotype was seen once. The conserved phenylalanine or tryptophan is not found at the CDR3 terminus, so this likely reflects a read error. The genes are TRBV19 and TRBJ2-7, with 9 bases that match TRBD2. Germline V gene data show CDR1 as LNHDA and CDR2 as SQIVND (reference sequence). Unmatched junction bases numbered 7, after V lost 4 bases and J lost 3 bases. This CDR3 has 15 amino acids. The CDR3 reads CASSTRPAGGYEQYY. CDR3 sequence (DNA): TGTGCCAGTAGTACGAGACCAGCGGGGGGCTACGAGCAGTACTAC.

Concerning this clonotype itself: Germline and junction disagree at one end, which may indicate a read error. V is TRBV18 and J is TRBJ2-7, with D possibly TRBD2 on 6 matching bases. CDR1 is KGHSH and CDR2 is LQKENI in the germline V gene. The CDR3 is 14 amino acids. The CDR3 protein is CTSSPPGLPYGQYF. Here the CDR3 DNA reads TGTACCAGCTCACCACCGGGACTTCCCTACGGGCAGTACTTC.

This clonotype has at least ten counts. This chain joins TRBV18 and TRBJ2-3, with no clear D. CDR1 is KGHSH and CDR2 is LQKENI in the germline V gene. The length of the CDR3 is 15 residues. Trimming cost V 1 base and J 3 bases, with 11 bases left between them. In DNA form, the CDR3 reads TGTGCCAGCTCACCACGAGCTATCAAGACAGATACGCAGTATTTT. Amino acid sequence: CASSPRAIKTDTQYF.

This clonotype was detected many times. The chain uses TRBV30 and TRBJ1-5; D might be TRBD1 (5 bases). Trimming took off 2 bases at V and 6 bases at J, with 17 bases between the two ends. This CDR3 has 15 amino acids. Germline V gives CDR1 GTSNPN, CDR2 SVGIG (reference sequence). In nucleotides, the CDR3 is TGTGCCTGGAGTCTCCGGGGAGGGGCGGGTCAGCCCCAGCATTTT. Translation gives CAWSLRGGAGQPQHF.

This clonotype was counted ten times or more. V gene TRBV28 combines with J gene TRBJ1-5; TRBD1 matches 8 bases. Germline loops: CDR1 MDHEN, CDR2 SYDVKM. The V and J ends lost 5 bases and 7 bases, in that order; junction bases with no gene match: 13. There are 16 residues in the CDR3. As DNA, the CDR3 is TGTGCCAGCAGTCTTGGGGCAGGGGGCTCCCGGCAGCCCCAGCATTTT. This encodes CASSLGAGGSRQPQHF.

Concerning this clonotype: A much larger clonotype is one base distant, so this may be a read error. The conserved phenylalanine or tryptophan is not found at the CDR3 terminus, so this likely reflects a read error. The chain links TRBV5-1 to TRBJ2-7, with D unclear. Trimming removed 2 bases at V and 1 base at J, with 10 bases between. CDR3 length: 14 amino acids. CDR1 is SGHRS, CDR2 YFSETQ, per germline. The CDR3 coding sequence is TGCGCCAGCAGCTTATCGTGGAATTCCTACGAGCAGTACTCC. Residues: CASSLSWNSYEQYS.

This clonotype was observed a few times. The chain carries TRBV18 and TRBJ1-5; 9 nucleotides agree with TRBD1. Germline CDR1 KGHSH, CDR2 LQKENI. J lost 8 bases, V lost 3 bases, and 5 bases had no gene match. CDR3 length: 14 residues. CDR3 in DNA: TGTGCCAGCTCACCGGGACAGGGACAGGAGCCCCAGCATTTT. This sequence encodes CASSPGQGQEPQHF.